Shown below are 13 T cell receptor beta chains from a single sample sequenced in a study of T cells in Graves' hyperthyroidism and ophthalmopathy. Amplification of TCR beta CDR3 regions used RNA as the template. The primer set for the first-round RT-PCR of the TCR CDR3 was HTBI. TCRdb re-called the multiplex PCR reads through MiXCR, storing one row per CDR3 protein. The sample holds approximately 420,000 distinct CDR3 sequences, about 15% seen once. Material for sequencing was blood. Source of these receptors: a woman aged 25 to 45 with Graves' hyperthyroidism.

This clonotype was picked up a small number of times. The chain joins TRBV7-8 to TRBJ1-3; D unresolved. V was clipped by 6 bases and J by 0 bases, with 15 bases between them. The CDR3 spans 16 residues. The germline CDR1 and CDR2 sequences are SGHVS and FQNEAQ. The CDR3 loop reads CASSSRAVRSGNTIYF. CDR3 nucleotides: TGTGCCAGCAGTTCGCGGGCCGTCCGCTCTGGAAACACCATATATTTT.

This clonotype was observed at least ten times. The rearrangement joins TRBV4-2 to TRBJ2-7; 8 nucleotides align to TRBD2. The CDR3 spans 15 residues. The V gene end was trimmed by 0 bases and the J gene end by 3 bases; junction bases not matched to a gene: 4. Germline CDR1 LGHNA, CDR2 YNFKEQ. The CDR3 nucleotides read TGTGCCAGCAGCCAAGAACGAGCGGGAGTCTACGAGCAGTACTTC. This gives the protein CASSQERAGVYEQYF.

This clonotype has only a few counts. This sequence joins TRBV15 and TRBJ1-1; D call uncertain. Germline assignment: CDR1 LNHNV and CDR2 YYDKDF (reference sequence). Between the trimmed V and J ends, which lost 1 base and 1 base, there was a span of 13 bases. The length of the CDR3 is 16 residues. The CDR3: CATSRGAARGNTEAFF. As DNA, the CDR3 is TGTGCCACCAGCAGAGGGGCCGCGCGGGGGAACACTGAAGCTTTCTTT.

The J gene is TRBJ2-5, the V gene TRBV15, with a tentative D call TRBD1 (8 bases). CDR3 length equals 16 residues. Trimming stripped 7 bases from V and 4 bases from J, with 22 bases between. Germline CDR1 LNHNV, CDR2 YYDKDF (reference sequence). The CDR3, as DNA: TGTGCCACCACCGCGGGGGCAGGGGGCTATGGAGAGACCCAGTACTTC. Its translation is CATTAGAGGYGETQYF.

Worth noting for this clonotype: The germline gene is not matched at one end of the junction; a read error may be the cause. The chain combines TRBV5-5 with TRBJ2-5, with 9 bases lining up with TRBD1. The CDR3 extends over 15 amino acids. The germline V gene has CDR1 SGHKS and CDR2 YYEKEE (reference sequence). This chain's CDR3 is CASGLEGTGFLTQYF. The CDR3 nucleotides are TGTGCCAGCGGCTTGGAAGGGACAGGGTTTCTGACCCAGTACTTC.

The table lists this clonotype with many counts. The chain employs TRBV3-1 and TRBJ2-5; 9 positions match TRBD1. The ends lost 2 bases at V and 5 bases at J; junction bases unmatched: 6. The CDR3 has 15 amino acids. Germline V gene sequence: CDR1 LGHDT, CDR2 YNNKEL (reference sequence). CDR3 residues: CASSQTRDRVETQYF. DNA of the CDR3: TGTGCCAGCAGCCAAACCCGGGACAGGGTGGAGACCCAGTACTTC.

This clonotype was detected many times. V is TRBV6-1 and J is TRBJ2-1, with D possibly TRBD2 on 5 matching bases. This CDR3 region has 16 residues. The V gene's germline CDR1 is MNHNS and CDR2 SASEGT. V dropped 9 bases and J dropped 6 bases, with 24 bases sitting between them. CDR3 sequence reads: CASRVVVGLRSNEQFF. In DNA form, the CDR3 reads TGTGCCAGTAGAGTCGTAGTAGGACTCAGAAGCAATGAGCAGTTCTTC.

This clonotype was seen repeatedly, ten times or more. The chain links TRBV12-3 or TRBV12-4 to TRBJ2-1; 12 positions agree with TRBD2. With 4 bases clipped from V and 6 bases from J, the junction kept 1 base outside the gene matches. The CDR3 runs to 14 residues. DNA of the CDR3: TGTGCCAGCAGTTCTAGCGGGAGGGCCAATGAGCAGTTCTTC. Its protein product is CASSSSGRANEQFF.

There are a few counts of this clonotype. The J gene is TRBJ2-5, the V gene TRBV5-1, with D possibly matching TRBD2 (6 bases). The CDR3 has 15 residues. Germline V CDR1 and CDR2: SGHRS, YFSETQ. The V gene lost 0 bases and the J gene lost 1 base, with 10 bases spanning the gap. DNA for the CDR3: TGCGCCAGCAGCTTGGCCGGGACTCTCCAAGAGACCCAGTACTTC. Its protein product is CASSLAGTLQETQYF.

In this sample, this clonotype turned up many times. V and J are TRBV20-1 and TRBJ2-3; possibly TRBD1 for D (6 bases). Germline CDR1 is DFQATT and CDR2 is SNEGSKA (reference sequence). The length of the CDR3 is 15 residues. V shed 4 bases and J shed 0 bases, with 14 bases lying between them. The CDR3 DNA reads TGCAGTGCTACACAGGGTTCTACTAGCACAGATACGCAGTATTTT. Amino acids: CSATQGSTSTDTQYF.

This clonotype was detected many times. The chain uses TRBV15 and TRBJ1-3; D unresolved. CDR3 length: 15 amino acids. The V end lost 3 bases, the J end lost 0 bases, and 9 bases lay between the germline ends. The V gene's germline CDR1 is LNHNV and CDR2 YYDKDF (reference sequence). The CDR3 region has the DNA TGTGCCACCAGCAGTCTCCTCGGCTCTGGAAACACCATATATTTT. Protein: CATSSLLGSGNTIYF.

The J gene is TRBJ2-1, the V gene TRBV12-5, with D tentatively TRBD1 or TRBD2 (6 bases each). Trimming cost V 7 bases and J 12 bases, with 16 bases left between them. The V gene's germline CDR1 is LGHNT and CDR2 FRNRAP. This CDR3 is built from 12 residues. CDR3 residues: CASVRDGGPQFF. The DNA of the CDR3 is TGTGCTAGTGTGAGGGACGGGGGCCCGCAGTTCTTC.

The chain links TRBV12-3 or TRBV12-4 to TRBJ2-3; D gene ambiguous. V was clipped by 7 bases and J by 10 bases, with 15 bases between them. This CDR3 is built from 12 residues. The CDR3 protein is CASMALVRAQYF. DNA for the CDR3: TGTGCCAGCATGGCCCTGGTACGCGCGCAGTATTTT.